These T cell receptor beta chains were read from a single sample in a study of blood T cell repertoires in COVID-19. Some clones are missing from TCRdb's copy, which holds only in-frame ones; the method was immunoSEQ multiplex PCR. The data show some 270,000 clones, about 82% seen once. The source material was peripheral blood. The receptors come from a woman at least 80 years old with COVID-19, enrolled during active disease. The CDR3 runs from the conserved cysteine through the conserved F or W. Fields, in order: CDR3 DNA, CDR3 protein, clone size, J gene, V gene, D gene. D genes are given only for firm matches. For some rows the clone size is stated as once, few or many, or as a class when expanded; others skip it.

cdr3_nt: TGTGCCAGCAGTGAAAATCCGCGCCTCTCTGGAAACACCATATATTTT
cdr3_aa: CASSENPRLSGNTIYF
clone_size: NA
j_call: TRBJ1-3
v_call: TRBV6-1
d_call: NA

cdr3_nt: TGTGCCACCGAGCCAACAGACCTAACCTACGAGCAGTACTTC
cdr3_aa: CATEPTDLTYEQYF
clone_size: NA
j_call: TRBJ2-7
v_call: TRBV28
d_call: NA

cdr3_nt: TGTGCCAGCAGCTTGGATGCGTTGTCTAGCGGACACACAGATACGCAGTATTTT
cdr3_aa: CASSLDALSSGHTDTQYF
clone_size: NA
j_call: TRBJ2-3
v_call: TRBV5-4
d_call: TRBD2

cdr3_nt: TGTGCCAGCAGTTTACGTGAGGACACTGAAGCTTTCTTT
cdr3_aa: CASSLREDTEAFF
clone_size: NA
j_call: TRBJ1-1
v_call: TRBV12-3/TRBV12-4
d_call: NA

cdr3_nt: TGCAGCGCTACCCCTAACCAAGAGACCCAGTACTTC
cdr3_aa: CSATPNQETQYF
clone_size: NA
j_call: TRBJ2-5
v_call: TRBV29-1
d_call: NA

cdr3_nt: TGTGCCTGGAGTGTAGGGGGACAGTTCAATGAGCAGTTCTTC
cdr3_aa: CAWSVGGQFNEQFF
clone_size: once
j_call: TRBJ2-1
v_call: TRBV30
d_call: TRBD1

cdr3_nt: TGTGCCAGCAGCTTAGAGGACATCGGTTGGGGCTTT
cdr3_aa: CASSLEDIGWGF
clone_size: NA
j_call: TRBJ1-1
v_call: TRBV7-9
d_call: NA

cdr3_nt: TGTGCCAGCTCACGGACAGAGGGCACCGGGGAGCTGTTTTTT
cdr3_aa: CASSRTEGTGELFF
clone_size: NA
j_call: TRBJ2-2
v_call: TRBV18
d_call: NA

cdr3_nt: TGTGCCAGTAGTATTGGGGCCCCAGGAGGCACAGATACGCAGTATTTT
cdr3_aa: CASSIGAPGGTDTQYF
clone_size: NA
j_call: TRBJ2-3
v_call: TRBV19
d_call: NA

cdr3_nt: TGTGCCAGCAGCTTAGCCACAGGGGGCAGCAATCAGCCCCAGCATTTT
cdr3_aa: CASSLATGGSNQPQHF
clone_size: NA
j_call: TRBJ1-5
v_call: TRBV7-8
d_call: TRBD1

cdr3_nt: TGTGCCAGCGCGCAGGGGAACACTGAAGCTTTCTTT
cdr3_aa: CASAQGNTEAFF
clone_size: NA
j_call: TRBJ1-1
v_call: TRBV6-5
d_call: NA

cdr3_nt: TGTGCCAGCAGCGCCGGGACAGGGTCCGCTAATTCACCCCTCCACTTT
cdr3_aa: CASSAGTGSANSPLHF
clone_size: few
j_call: TRBJ1-6
v_call: TRBV9
d_call: TRBD1

cdr3_nt: TGTGCCAGCAGTCCTATAACGACGGCGGCAGTAGGTGGCTACACCTTC
cdr3_aa: CASSPITTAAVGGYTF
clone_size: NA
j_call: TRBJ1-2
v_call: TRBV27
d_call: NA

cdr3_nt: TGTGCCAGCAGGAGGGGGCAGATCAACACCGGGGAGCTGTTTTTT
cdr3_aa: CASRRGQINTGELFF
clone_size: NA
j_call: TRBJ2-2
v_call: TRBV7-9
d_call: TRBD1

cdr3_nt: TGTGCCAGCAGCTTTACGGGACAGGGGGTAACTGAAGCTTTCTTT
cdr3_aa: CASSFTGQGVTEAFF
clone_size: NA
j_call: TRBJ1-1
v_call: TRBV5-6
d_call: TRBD1

cdr3_nt: TGTGCCATCAGTGGGGGGGGAAATGAGCAGTTCTTC
cdr3_aa: CAISGGGNEQFF
clone_size: NA
j_call: TRBJ2-1
v_call: TRBV10-3
d_call: TRBD2

cdr3_nt: TGTGCCATCAGTAGACTAGCGGGGGGATCAGATACGCAGTATTTT
cdr3_aa: CAISRLAGGSDTQYF
clone_size: once
j_call: TRBJ2-3
v_call: TRBV10-3
d_call: TRBD2

cdr3_nt: TGCAGCGTTGACGCAGGGGATTCCCAAGAGACCCAGTACTTC
cdr3_aa: CSVDAGDSQETQYF
clone_size: NA
j_call: TRBJ2-5
v_call: TRBV29-1
d_call: NA

cdr3_nt: TGTGCCAGCTCACGGGCAGAATCCTACGAGCAGTACTTC
cdr3_aa: CASSRAESYEQYF
clone_size: NA
j_call: TRBJ2-7
v_call: TRBV18
d_call: NA

cdr3_nt: TGCGCCAGCAGCTTGGGGGACAGGGGAAACTTGAACACTGAAGCTTTCTTT
cdr3_aa: CASSLGDRGNLNTEAFF
clone_size: NA
j_call: TRBJ1-1
v_call: TRBV5-1
d_call: TRBD1

cdr3_nt: TGTGCCTGGAGTCCGAAGGGGAATCAGCCCCAGCATTTT
cdr3_aa: CAWSPKGNQPQHF
clone_size: NA
j_call: TRBJ1-5
v_call: TRBV30
d_call: NA

cdr3_nt: TGTGCCAGCAGCCGAGGGACAGGGTCAAACACCGGGGAGCTGTTTTTT
cdr3_aa: CASSRGTGSNTGELFF
clone_size: few
j_call: TRBJ2-2
v_call: TRBV7-9
d_call: TRBD1

cdr3_nt: TGTGCCAGCAGCGAGGGGACAGCCTACGAGCAGTACTTC
cdr3_aa: CASSEGTAYEQYF
clone_size: NA
j_call: TRBJ2-7
v_call: TRBV6-5
d_call: TRBD1